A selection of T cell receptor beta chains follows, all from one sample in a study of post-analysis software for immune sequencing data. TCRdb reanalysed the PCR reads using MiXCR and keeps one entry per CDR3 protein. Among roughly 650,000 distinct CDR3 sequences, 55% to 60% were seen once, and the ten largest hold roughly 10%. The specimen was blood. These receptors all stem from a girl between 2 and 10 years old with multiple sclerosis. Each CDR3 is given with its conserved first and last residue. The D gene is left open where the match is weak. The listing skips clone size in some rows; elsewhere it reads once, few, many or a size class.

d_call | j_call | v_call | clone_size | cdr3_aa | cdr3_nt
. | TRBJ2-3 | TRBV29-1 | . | CSVDWSGTDTQYF | TGCAGCGTTGACTGGTCGGGCACAGATACGCAGTATTTT
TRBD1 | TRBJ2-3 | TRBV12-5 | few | CASVTTRDRGRDTQYF | TGTGCTAGTGTTACTACCCGGGACAGGGGGCGAGATACGCAGTATTTT
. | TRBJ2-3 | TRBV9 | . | CASSVATAGPTDTQYF | TGTGCCAGCAGCGTAGCTACCGCGGGGCCCACAGATACGCAGTATTTT
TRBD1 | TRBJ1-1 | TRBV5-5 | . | CASSRDRETPEAFF | TGTGCCAGCAGCCGTGACAGGGAGACTCCTGAAGCTTTCTTT
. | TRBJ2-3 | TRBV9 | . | CASSVAEGSTDTQYF | TGTGCCAGCAGCGTAGCTGAAGGGAGCACAGATACGCAGTATTTT
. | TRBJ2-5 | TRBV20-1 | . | CSARRPGPQETQYF | TGCAGTGCTAGGAGACCGGGACCTCAAGAGACCCAGTACTTC
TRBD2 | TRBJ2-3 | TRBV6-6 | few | CASHEQGGRNTQYF | TGTGCCAGCCACGAGCAGGGAGGGAGAAATACGCAGTATTTT
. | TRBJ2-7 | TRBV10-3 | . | CAISEGRGREQYF | TGTGCCATCAGTGAGGGCAGGGGACGCGAGCAGTACTTC
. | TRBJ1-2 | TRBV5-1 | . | CASSLVQNGGYTF | TGCGCCAGCAGCTTGGTACAGAATGGTGGCTACACCTTC
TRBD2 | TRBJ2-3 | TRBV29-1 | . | CSVEDYSASGGRNLSTDTQYF | TGCAGCGTTGAAGATTATTCCGCTAGCGGGGGACGAAACCTAAGCACAGATACGCAGTATTTT
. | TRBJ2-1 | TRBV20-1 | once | CSASRQSYNEQFF | TGCAGTGCTAGTAGGCAGTCCTACAATGAGCAGTTCTTC
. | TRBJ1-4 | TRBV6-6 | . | CASSRRGYEEKLFF | TGTGCCAGCAGCAGAAGGGGTTACGAGGAAAAACTGTTTTTT
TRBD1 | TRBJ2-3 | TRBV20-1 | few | CSAGPPRGQPPTDTQYF | TGCAGTGCTGGACCCCCACGGGGACAGCCTCCCACAGATACGCAGTATTTT
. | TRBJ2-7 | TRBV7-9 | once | CASSLGSSAYEQYF | TGTGCCAGCAGCTTAGGTTCTAGCGCCTACGAGCAGTACTTC
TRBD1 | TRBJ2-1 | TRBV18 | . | CASSPVTGGNEQFF | TGTGCCAGCTCACCGGTGACAGGGGGCAATGAGCAGTTCTTC
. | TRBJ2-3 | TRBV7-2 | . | CASSPAFEDTQYF | TGTGCCAGCAGCCCGGCGTTCGAAGATACGCAGTATTTT
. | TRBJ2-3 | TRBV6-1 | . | CASSEVWRGAPNTDTQYF | TGTGCCAGCAGTGAAGTATGGCGGGGAGCCCCGAACACAGATACGCAGTATTTT